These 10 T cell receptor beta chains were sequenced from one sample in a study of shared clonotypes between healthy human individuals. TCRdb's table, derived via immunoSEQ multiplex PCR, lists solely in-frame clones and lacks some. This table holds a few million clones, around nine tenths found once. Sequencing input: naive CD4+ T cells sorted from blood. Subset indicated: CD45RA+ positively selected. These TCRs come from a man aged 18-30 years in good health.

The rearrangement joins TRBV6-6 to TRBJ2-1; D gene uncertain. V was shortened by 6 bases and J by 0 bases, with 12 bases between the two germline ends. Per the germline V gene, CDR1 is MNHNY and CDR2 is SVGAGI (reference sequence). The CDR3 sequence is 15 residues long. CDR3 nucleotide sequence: TGTGCCAGCAGCCCCCCGTTTGGCTCCTACAATGAGCAGTTCTTC. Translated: CASSPPFGSYNEQFF.

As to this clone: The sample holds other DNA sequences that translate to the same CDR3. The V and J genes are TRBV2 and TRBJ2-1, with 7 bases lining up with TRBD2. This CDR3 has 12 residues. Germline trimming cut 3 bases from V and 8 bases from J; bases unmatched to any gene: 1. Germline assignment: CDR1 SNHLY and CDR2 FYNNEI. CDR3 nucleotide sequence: TGTGCCAGCAGTGAGGGAGGGGATGAGCAGTTCTTC. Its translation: CASSEGGDEQFF.

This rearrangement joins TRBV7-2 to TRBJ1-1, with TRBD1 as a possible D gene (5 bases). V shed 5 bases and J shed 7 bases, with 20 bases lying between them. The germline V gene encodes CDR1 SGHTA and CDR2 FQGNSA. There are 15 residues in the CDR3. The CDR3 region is CASSPGTAVYGEAFF. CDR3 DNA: TGTGCCAGCAGCCCCGGGACCGCCGTTTATGGTGAAGCTTTCTTT.

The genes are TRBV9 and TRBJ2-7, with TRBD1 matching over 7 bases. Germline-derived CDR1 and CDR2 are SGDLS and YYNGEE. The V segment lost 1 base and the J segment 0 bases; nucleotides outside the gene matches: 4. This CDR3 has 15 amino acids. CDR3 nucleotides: TGTGCCAGCAGCGTACAGACAGGGCACTCCTACGAGCAGTACTTC. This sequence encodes CASSVQTGHSYEQYF.

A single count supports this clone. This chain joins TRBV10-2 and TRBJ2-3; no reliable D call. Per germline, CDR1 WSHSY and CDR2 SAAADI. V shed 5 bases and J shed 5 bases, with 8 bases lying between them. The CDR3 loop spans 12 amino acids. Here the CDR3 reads CASSHLRDTQYF. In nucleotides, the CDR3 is TGCGCCAGCAGTCACTTGAGAGATACGCAGTATTTT.

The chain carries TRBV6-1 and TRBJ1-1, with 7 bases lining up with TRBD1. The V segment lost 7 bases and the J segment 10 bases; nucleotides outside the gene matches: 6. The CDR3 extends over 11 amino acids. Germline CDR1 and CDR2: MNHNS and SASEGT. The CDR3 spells CASIRDSAAFF. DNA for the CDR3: TGTGCCAGCATCCGGGACAGTGCAGCTTTCTTT.

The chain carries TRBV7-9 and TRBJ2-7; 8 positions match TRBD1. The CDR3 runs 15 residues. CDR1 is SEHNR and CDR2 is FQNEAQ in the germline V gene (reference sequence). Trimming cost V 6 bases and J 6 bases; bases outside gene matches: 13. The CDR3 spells CASSLDRETFSEQYF. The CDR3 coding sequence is TGTGCCAGCAGTCTGGACAGGGAAACTTTCTCCGAGCAGTACTTC.

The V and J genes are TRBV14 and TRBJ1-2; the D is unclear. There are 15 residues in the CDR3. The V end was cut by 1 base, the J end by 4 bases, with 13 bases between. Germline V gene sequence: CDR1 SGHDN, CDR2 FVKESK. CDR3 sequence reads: CASSQGPNLFYGYTF. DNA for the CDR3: TGTGCCAGCAGCCAAGGCCCTAATCTTTTCTATGGCTACACCTTC.

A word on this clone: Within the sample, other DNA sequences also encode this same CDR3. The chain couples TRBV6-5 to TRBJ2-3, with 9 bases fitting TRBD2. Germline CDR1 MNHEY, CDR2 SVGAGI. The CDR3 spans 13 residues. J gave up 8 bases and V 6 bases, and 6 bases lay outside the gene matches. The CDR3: CASSPPGLATQYF. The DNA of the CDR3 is TGTGCCAGCAGCCCGCCGGGACTAGCTACGCAGTATTTT.

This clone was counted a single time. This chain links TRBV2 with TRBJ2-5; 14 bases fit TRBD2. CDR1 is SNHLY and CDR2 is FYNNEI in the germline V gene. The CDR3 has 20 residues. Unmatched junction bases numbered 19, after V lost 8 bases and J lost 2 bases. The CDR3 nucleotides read TGTGCCAGCGGGGGAGGACTAGCGGGAGGCCAATCCGGGAAACAAGAGACCCAGTACTTC. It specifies CASGGGLAGGQSGKQETQYF.